Ten or more counts support the clone carrying this T cell receptor (beta chain). Antigen specificity is unknown. The data stem from a study of quantifying T cell responses using KT2 cells. Study background: RNA was reverse transcribed with TCR alpha and beta constant-region primers. The second PCR was a qPCR stopped at a predetermined fluorescence threshold.

The germline V gene encodes CDR1 SGHRS and CDR2 YFSETQ. Trimming removed 0 bases from V and 4 bases from J, with 16 bases in between. This CDR3 comprises 16 residues. A single-stranded UMI oligo with SP2 sequence was ligated to cDNA 3' ends. First-round PCR used three to five cycles and beta primers RC1.1 and RC1.2 covering TRBC1 and TRBC2. TCRdb recomputed calls from the UMI-ligation and nested PCR reads with MiXCR, one row per CDR3 protein. The data show about 30,000 distinct CDR3 sequences, 7.3% seen once. Study outcomes and limitations: KT2 sequences were detected down to about one KT2 cell per 100,000 PBMC.

Known numbers of the T cell clone KT2 were added to PBMC. Material: PBMCs spiked with cells of the T cell clone KT2. This TCR was recovered from a human donor. The V gene is TRBV5-1, the J gene TRBJ1-1; maybe TRBD1 (6 bases). CDR3 nucleotides: TGCGCCAGCAGCTTGGTACTGACTGGGGGCGGCACTGAAGCTTTCTTT. Its protein is CASSLVLTGGGTEAFF.